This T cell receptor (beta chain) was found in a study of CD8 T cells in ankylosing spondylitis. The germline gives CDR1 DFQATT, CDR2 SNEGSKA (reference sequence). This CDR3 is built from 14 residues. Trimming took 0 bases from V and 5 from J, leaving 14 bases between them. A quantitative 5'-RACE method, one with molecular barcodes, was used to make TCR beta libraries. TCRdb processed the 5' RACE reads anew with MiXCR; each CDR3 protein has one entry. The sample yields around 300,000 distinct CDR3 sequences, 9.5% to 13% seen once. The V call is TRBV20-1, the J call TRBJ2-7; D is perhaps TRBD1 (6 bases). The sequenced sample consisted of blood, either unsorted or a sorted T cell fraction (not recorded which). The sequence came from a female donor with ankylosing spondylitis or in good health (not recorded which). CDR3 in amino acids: CSARDVGALNEQYF. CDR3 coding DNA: TGCAGTGCTAGAGATGTGGGGGCGTTGAACGAGCAGTACTTC.